This section outlines one TCR beta chain sequence together with its context. Trimming shortened V by 4 bases and J by 3 bases, and 10 bases separated the two germline ends. This CDR3 is built from 13 residues. CDR1 SGDLS and CDR2 YYNGEE come from the germline V gene. This specimen belongs to a study of cytomegalovirus exposure and HLA in healthy donors. A multiplex PCR was run with 60 Vbeta primers and 13 Jbeta primers. Data came from immunoSEQ multiplex PCR; TCRdb stores just in-frame clones and leaves some out. The table includes about 210,000 clones, approximately 82% detected once. The specimen was PBMCs. The receptor was derived from a woman between 50 and 59 years old in good health and CMV-seropositive. V usage is TRBV9 and J usage is TRBJ1-1; no clear D. CDR3 residues: CASSPGRYTEAFF. As DNA, the CDR3 is TGTGCCAGCAGCCCCGGGAGGTACACTGAAGCTTTCTTT.